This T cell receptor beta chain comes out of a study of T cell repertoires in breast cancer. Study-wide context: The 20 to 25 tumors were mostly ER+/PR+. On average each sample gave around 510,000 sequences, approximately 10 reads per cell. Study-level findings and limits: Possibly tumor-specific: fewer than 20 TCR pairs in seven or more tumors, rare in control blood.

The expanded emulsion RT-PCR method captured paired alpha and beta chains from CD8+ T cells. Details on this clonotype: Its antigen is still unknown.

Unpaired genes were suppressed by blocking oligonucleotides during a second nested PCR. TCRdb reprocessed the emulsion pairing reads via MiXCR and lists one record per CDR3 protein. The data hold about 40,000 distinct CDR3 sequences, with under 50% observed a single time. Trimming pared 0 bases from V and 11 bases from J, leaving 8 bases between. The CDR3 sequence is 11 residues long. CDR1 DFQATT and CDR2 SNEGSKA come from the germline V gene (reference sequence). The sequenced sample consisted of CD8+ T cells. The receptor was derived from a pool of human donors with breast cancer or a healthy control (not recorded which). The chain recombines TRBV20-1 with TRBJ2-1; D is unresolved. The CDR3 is CSARDRAQQFF. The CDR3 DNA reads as TGCAGTGCTAGAGATAGGGCTCAGCAGTTCTTC.